This T cell receptor (beta chain) originates from a study of identical twins. One entry per CDR3 protein results from TCRdb running MiXCR on the 5' RACE reads. The sample carries around 1.7 million distinct CDR3 sequences, about 32% recorded once. The CDR3 spans 15 residues. V gave up 6 bases and J gave up 5 bases, with 17 bases separating them. Germline CDR1 reads MNHEY; CDR2 reads SVGAGI. V is TRBV6-5 and J is TRBJ2-1; TRBD2 is a possible D gene (5 bases). Sequencing used cord blood. This receptor was identified in a newborn girl in good health. CDR3 DNA sequence: TGTGCCAGCAGCTTAGACTACTGGGTCCACAATGAGCAGTTCTTC. It specifies CASSLDYWVHNEQFF.